This TCR beta chain was recovered during a study of T cell changes during pregnancy in multiple sclerosis. Profiling relied on immunoSEQ multiplex PCR, and the TCRdb table lists in-frame clones only, not all of them. The profile shows some 52,000 clones, 85% to 95% of them singletons. The CDR3 runs 14 residues. Germline CDR1 MDHEN, CDR2 SYDVKM. V shed 10 bases, J shed 6 bases, and the junction held 12 bases outside the gene matches. The chain carries TRBV28 and TRBJ2-3; 8 bases match TRBD2. This receptor was obtained from a female donor with multiple sclerosis, enrolled in a pregnancy study. Source: CD4+ T cells from peripheral blood mononuclear cells, taken in the third trimester of pregnancy. The CDR3 loop is CANWPGRARDTQYF. CDR3 nucleotide sequence: TGTGCCAACTGGCCCGGGAGGGCGAGGGATACGCAGTATTTT.